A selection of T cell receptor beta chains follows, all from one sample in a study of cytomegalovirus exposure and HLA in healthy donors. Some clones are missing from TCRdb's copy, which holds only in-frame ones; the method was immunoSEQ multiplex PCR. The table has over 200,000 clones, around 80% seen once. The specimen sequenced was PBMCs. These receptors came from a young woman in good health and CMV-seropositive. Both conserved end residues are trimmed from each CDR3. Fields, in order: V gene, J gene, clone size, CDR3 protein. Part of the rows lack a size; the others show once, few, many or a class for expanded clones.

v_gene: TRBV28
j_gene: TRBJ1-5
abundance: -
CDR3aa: ASIHRAGGLRDQPQH

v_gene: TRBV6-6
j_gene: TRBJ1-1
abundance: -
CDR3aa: ASSFARNTEAF

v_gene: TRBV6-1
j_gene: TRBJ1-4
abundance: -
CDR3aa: ASTDRTNEKLF

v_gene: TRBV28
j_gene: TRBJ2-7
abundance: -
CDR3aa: ASSLFGGVGSTYEQY

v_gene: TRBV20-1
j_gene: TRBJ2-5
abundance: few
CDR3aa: SARDLETQY

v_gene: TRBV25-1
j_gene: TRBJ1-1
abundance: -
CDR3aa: ASSEPAGEGTEAF

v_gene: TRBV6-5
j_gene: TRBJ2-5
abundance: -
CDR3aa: ASSYSRGRKETQY

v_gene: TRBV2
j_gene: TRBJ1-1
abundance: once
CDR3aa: ASGWRNPATEAF

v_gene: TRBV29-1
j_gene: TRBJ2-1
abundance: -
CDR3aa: SVAGQGHGEQF

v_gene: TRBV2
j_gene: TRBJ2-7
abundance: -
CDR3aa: ASSVKGQVYEQY

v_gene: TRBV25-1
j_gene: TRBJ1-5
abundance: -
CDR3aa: ASSEIGANQPQH

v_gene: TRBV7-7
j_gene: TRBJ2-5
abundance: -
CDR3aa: ASSTDREQTQY

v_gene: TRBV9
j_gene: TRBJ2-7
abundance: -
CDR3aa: ASSLGLADSYEQY

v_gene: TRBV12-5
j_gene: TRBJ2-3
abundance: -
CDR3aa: ASGLGGDTDTQY

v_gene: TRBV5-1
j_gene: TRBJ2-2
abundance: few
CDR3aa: ASSWKVGVATGELF

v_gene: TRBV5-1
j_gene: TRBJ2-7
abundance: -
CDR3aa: ASSFGTTVSEQY

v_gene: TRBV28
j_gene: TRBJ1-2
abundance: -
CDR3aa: ASSPGGDNYGYT

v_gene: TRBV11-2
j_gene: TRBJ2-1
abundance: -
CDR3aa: ASSPIAGVINEQF

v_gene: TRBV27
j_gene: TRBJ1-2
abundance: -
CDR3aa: ASSFGGRTGNYGYT

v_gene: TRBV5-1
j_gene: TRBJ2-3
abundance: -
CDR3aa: ASSLGAGETDTQY

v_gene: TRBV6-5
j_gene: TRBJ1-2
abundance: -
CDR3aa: ASTLGLSGALGYT

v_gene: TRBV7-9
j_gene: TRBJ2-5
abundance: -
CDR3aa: ASSVGLNQETQY

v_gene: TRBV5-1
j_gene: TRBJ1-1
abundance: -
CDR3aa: ASSFPRAGSEAF

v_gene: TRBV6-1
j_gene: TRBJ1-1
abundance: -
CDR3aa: ASTPNTEAF

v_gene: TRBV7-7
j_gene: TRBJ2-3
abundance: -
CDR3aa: ASSLVHTDTQY

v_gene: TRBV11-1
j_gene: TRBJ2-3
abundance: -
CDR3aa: ASSHGLAGATDTQY

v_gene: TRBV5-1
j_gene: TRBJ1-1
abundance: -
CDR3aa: ASSYDRVNTEAF

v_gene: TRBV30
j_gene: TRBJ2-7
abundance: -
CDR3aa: AWGTGGPYEQY

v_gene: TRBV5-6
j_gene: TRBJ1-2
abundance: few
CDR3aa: ASSLDHYGYT

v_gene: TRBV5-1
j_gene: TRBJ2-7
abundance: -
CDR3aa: ASSLYFWAGADPYEQY

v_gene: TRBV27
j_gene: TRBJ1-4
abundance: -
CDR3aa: ASSTGTGAEKLF

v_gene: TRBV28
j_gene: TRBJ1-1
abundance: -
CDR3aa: ASTYTGNTEAF

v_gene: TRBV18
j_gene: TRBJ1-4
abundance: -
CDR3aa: ASSPQTGWSGEKLF

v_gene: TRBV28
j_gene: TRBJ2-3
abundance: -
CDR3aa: ASIALGELGDTQY

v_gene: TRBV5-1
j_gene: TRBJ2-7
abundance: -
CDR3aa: ASSLVTGTYEQY

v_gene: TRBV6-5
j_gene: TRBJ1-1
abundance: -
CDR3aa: ASSLRGQGAPEAF

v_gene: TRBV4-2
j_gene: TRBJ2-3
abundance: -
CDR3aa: ASSQEEGLAADTQY

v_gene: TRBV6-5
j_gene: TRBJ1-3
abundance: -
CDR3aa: ASSFVLGTGNTIY

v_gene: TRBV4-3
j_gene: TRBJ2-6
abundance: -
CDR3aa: ASSQESMGGANVLT

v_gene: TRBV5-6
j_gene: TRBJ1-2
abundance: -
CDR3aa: ASSPGTEFHYGYT

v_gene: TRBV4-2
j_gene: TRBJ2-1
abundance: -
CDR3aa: ASSQGGGVQYNEQF

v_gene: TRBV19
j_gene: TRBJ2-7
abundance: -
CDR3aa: ASSIHGTGVFEQY

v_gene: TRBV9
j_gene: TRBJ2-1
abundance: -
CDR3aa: ASSQGDRGSYNEQF

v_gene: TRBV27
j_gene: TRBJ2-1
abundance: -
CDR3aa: ASRPPLAIYNEQF

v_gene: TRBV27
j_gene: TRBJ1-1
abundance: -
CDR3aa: ASSFVQPRNTEAF

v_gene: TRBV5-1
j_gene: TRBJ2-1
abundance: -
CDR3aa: ASSLTGGSYNEQF

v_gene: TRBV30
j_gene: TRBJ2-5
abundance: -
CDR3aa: AWSEGLAEETQY

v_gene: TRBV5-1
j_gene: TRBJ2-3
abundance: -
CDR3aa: ASSSGRAGGPTDTQY

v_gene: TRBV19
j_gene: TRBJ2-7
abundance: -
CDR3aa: ASSITTVYEQY

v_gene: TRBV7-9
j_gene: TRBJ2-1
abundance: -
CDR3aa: ASRAGLAVYNEQF

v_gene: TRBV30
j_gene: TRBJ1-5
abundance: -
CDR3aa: AWRDKQGMGQPQH

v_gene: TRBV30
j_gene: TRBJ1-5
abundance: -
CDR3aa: AWSVQQGDSQPQH

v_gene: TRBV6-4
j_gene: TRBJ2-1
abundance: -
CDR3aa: ASSDSDQERKF

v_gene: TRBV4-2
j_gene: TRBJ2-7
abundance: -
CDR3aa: ASSQDSRTRDYEQY

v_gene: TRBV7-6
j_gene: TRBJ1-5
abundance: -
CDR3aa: ASSVDRGEGQPQH

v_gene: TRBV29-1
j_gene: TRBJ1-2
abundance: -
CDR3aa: SVEGGSNYGYT

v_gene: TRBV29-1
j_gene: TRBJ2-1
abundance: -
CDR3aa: SGNLPSGTYNEQF

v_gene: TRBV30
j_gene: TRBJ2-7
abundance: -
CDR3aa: AWSPAETYEQY

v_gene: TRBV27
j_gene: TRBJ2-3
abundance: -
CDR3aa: ASTSSSGRKDTQY

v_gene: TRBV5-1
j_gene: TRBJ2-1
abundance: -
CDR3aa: ASSLGTSVQIEQF